This T cell receptor (beta chain) originates from a study of cytomegalovirus exposure and HLA in healthy donors. Points from the study as a whole: The study found most TCR sequences rare, yet found some public TCRs in many donors. Reported results showed that the classifier diagnosed cytomegalovirus status with high specificity and sensitivity.

Concerning this clone itself: Its target is unknown.

Produced via immunoSEQ multiplex PCR; TCRdb's table is partial and in-frame only. The profile covers 200,000 to 250,000 clones, with approximately 88% appearing a single time and about 14% taken by the ten largest. Separate from the approximately 700-subject first cohort was the approximately 130-subject validation cohort, to which the donors belonged. The CDR3 runs 13 residues. CDR1 and CDR2 from the germline V gene are MNHEY and SMNVEV (reference sequence). V lost 5 bases to trimming and J lost 8 bases; unmatched junction nucleotides: 7. Sequencing used PBMCs. This chain joins TRBV27 and TRBJ1-2, with 8 bases matching TRBD1. The TCR sequence derives from a woman aged 25-40 years in good health and CMV-seropositive. CDR3 DNA: TGTGCCAGCAGTCCCCCGACAGGGGAAGGCTACACCTTC. This sequence encodes CASSPPTGEGYTF.